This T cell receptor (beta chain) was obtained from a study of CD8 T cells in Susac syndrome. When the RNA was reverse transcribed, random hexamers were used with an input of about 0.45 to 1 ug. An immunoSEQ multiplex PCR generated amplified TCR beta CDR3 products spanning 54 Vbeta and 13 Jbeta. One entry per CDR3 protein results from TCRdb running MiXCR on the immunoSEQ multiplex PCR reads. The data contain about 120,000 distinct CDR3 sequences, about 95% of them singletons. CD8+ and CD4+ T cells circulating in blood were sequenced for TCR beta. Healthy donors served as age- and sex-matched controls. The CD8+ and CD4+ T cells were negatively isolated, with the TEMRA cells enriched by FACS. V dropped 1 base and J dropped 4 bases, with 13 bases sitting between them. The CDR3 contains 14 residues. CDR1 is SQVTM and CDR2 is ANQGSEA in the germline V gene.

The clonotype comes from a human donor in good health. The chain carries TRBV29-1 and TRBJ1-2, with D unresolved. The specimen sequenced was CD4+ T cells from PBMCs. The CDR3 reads CSVEVASPSYGYTF. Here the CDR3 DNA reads TGCAGCGTTGAAGTCGCCAGCCCAAGCTATGGCTACACCTTC. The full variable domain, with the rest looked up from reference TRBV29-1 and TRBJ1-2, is SAVISQKPSRDICQRGTSLTIQCQVDSQVTMMFWYRQQPGQSLTLIATANQGSEATYESGFVIDKFPISRPNLTFSTLTVSNMSPEDSSIYLCSVEVASPSYGYTFGSGTRLTVV.